This T cell receptor (beta chain) was found in a study of blood T cell repertoires in COVID-19. The CDR3 spans 13 residues. Germline lookup yields CDR1 MNHNS and CDR2 SASEGT. Trimming took 1 base from V and 4 from J, leaving 5 bases between them. In the study's own analysis: It was from reference gene primer amplification that nucleated cell counts were estimated. Sequencing was performed with immunoSEQ multiplex PCR; in TCRdb, only in-frame clones are kept and a portion is missing. V and J calls and clone size are copied from that table; D and trimming were computed from the DNA. The table lists approximately 170,000 clones, approximately 86% of them singletons.

The clonotype comes from a woman aged 80 or over with COVID-19, enrolled during active disease. V usage is TRBV6-1 and J usage is TRBJ1-5; no definite D call. Sequenced input: peripheral blood. This chain's CDR3 is CASSEGPNQPQHF. Here the CDR3 DNA reads TGTGCCAGCAGTGAAGGGCCAAATCAGCCCCAGCATTTT.